This T cell receptor beta chain was recovered during a study of T cell responses to AZD1222 COVID-19 vaccine. Data came from immunoSEQ multiplex PCR; TCRdb stores just in-frame clones and leaves some out. The table lists 90,000 to 120,000 clones, under 95% of them singletons. A note on this clone: What it binds is not known.

Findings and caveats of the study: Elevations in Spike-specific TCR breadth and depth followed administration of two AZD1222 doses. It should be noted that donors were predominantly white British and more often female, and clonal diversity was possibly underestimated. Nearly half of the spike-specific TCRs reportedly recognize variant regions that carry no mutations.

The germline CDR1 and CDR2 sequences are SGHNT and YYREEE (reference sequence). This CDR3 spans 13 amino acids. Trimming took 2 bases from V and 2 from J, leaving 7 bases between them. The gene calls are TRBV5-4 and TRBJ1-2; D gene uncertain. This receptor was taken from an adult who received the AZD1222 COVID-19 vaccine. Sequenced material: peripheral blood, taken 28 days after the second AZD1222 dose. CDR3 in amino acids: CASSLQGNYGYTF. The CDR3 region has the DNA TGTGCCAGCAGCTTACAAGGGAACTATGGCTACACCTTC.